The 25 T cell receptor beta chains presented below share a single source sample, sequenced in a study of cytomegalovirus exposure and HLA in healthy donors. Researchers ran the PCR with 60 Vbeta and 13 Jbeta primers. The table came from immunoSEQ multiplex PCR; TCRdb's copy has only in-frame clones and leaves some out. The sample carries fewer than 90,000 clones, roughly 78% recorded once. The specimen was PBMCs. The source of these receptors is a male donor in good health and CMV-seropositive.

The CDR3 bases are TGTGCCAGCAGTACTGACAGGACAAAACAAGAGACCCAGTACTTC. Encoded protein: CASSTDRTKQETQYF. This sequence joins TRBV5-6 and TRBJ2-5; a possible D gene is TRBD1 (6 bases). Germline values: CDR1 SGHDT, CDR2 YYEEEE. V was trimmed by 5 bases and J by 2 bases, leaving 16 bases between them. This CDR3 has 15 residues. The entire variable domain, with the rest obtained from reference TRBV5-6 and TRBJ2-5, is as follows: DAGVTQSPTHLIKTRGQQVTLRCSPKSGHDTVSWYQQALGQGPQFIFQYYEEEERQRGNFPDRFSGHQFPNYSSELNVNALLLGDSALYLCASSTDRTKQETQYFGPGTRLLVL.

The V and J genes are TRBV5-6 and TRBJ2-7; D perhaps matches TRBD2 (6 bases). This CDR3 is 14 amino acids long. CDR1 is SGHDT and CDR2 is YYEEEE in the germline V gene. The V and J ends lost 2 bases and 6 bases respectively, with 15 bases between them. The CDR3 DNA is TGTGCCAGCAGCTTCCAGGGAGGCTCTCGCGAGCAGTACTTC. Protein product: CASSFQGGSREQYF.

V and J are TRBV27 and TRBJ2-7; 7 bases fit TRBD2. The V and J ends lost 10 bases and 0 bases, in that order; junction bases with no gene match: 12. From germline, CDR1 is MNHEY and CDR2 SMNVEV (reference sequence). The CDR3 runs to 15 residues. This chain's CDR3 is CATIGTGEGSYEQYF. The CDR3 DNA reads as TGTGCCACCATAGGCACGGGGGAGGGCTCCTACGAGCAGTACTTC.

V gene TRBV6-6 combines with J gene TRBJ2-5, with a possible D match to TRBD1 (6 bases). Germline V gene sequence: CDR1 MNHNY, CDR2 SVGAGI (reference sequence). This CDR3 is built from 14 residues. Trimming removed 3 bases at V and 5 bases at J, with 13 bases between. The CDR3 reads CASSYGQIGETQYF. DNA for the CDR3: TGTGCCAGCAGTTATGGACAGATCGGCGAGACCCAGTACTTC.

The J gene is TRBJ1-5, the V gene TRBV2; D is ambiguous. The germline V gene has CDR1 SNHLY and CDR2 FYNNEI. This CDR3 is built from 14 residues. Between the trimmed V and J ends, which lost 2 bases and 3 bases, there was a span of 8 bases. The CDR3 coding sequence is TGTGCCAGCAGTGAACTCAGTCTCAATCAGCCCCAGCATTTT. This sequence encodes CASSELSLNQPQHF.

V and J are TRBV6-9 and TRBJ1-5; 10 bases agree with TRBD1. Trimming at V came to 6 bases and at J to 0 bases, leaving 14 bases not matched to a gene. The CDR3 length is 19 residues. Germline assignment: CDR1 MNHGY and CDR2 SVAAGI. The CDR3, as DNA: TGTGCCAGCAGCAGAAGGGACAGGGGCCCCCGGTATAGCAATCAGCCCCAGCATTTT. The encoded protein is CASSRRDRGPRYSNQPQHF.

This clone was seen many times. J is TRBJ2-6 and V is TRBV4-3; possible D gene TRBD2, 6 bases. Germline lookup yields CDR1 LGHNA and CDR2 YSLEER. The V and J ends lost 4 bases and 1 base respectively, with 11 bases between them. This CDR3 has 16 residues. CDR3: CASSPPGVSGANVLTF. The DNA of the CDR3 is TGCGCCAGCAGCCCCCCGGGAGTTTCTGGGGCCAACGTCCTGACTTTC.

The V call is TRBV6-5, the J call TRBJ1-2; D call uncertain. The germline V gene encodes CDR1 MNHEY and CDR2 SVGAGI. V was shortened by 4 bases and J by 3 bases, with 18 bases between the two germline ends. This CDR3 comprises 16 residues. The CDR3 coding sequence is TGTGCCAGCAGTTCGTCGGGTCTAAACCCCCACTATGGCTACACCTTC. Encoded protein: CASSSSGLNPHYGYTF.

The CDR3 region is CASTKSPGHIPSNYGYTF. CDR3 DNA sequence: TGCGCCAGCACCAAGTCGCCGGGACATATCCCATCCAACTATGGCTACACCTTC. This chain connects TRBV5-1 to TRBJ1-2; D is possibly TRBD1 (6 bases). The germline V gene encodes CDR1 SGHRS and CDR2 YFSETQ. V gave up 6 bases and J gave up 2 bases, with 26 bases separating them. The CDR3 has 18 residues.

The chain couples TRBV28 to TRBJ2-7, with 9 bases that match TRBD1. With 4 bases clipped from V and 5 bases from J, the junction kept 9 bases outside the gene matches. The CDR3 runs to 15 residues. From germline, CDR1 is MDHEN and CDR2 SYDVKM. CDR3 nucleotide sequence: TGTGCCAGCAGTTCCCGGGACAGGGTATTCGACGAGCAGTACTTC. It codes for CASSSRDRVFDEQYF.

The rearrangement uses TRBV11-2 and TRBJ2-3; TRBD1 agrees at 8 bases. J lost 2 bases, V lost 0 bases, and 16 bases had no gene match. Germline V gene sequence: CDR1 SGHAT, CDR2 FQNNGV. The CDR3 extends over 20 amino acids. The CDR3 protein is CASSLESAIDRGPLTDTQYF. In nucleotides, the CDR3 is TGTGCCAGCAGCTTAGAATCCGCTATAGACAGGGGCCCTCTCACAGATACGCAGTATTTT.

The sample holds a few counts of this clone. DNA for the CDR3: TGTGCCAGCAGCGAAACTAGCGGGAGTTACAATGAGCAGTTCTTC. Residues: CASSETSGSYNEQFF. The rearrangement links TRBV6-1 to TRBJ2-1; 11 bases fit TRBD2. The germline gives CDR1 MNHNS, CDR2 SASEGT. Losses at the gene ends were 6 bases for V and 4 bases for J; bases not matched to a gene: 5. There are 15 residues in the CDR3.

V gene TRBV5-6 combines with J gene TRBJ1-2; D might be TRBD1 (6 bases). Trimming removed 4 bases from V and 4 bases from J, with 11 bases in between. The germline gives CDR1 SGHDT, CDR2 YYEEEE. The CDR3 spans 13 residues. CDR3 sequence (DNA): TGTGCCAGCAGCCTAGGACAGCTCTATGGCTACACCTTC. It translates to CASSLGQLYGYTF.

V is TRBV28 and J is TRBJ2-3, with unresolved D. Germline CDR1 MDHEN, CDR2 SYDVKM. V gave up 3 bases and J gave up 0 bases, with 10 bases separating them. The CDR3 is 15 residues long. CDR3 residues: CASSFSLTSTDTQYF. The CDR3 bases are TGTGCCAGCAGTTTTTCGTTAACTAGCACAGATACGCAGTATTTT.

This clone has a handful of counts. This chain uses TRBV18 with TRBJ1-1, with D perhaps TRBD1 (6 bases). The CDR3 runs to 17 residues. V lost 4 bases, J lost 4 bases, and 22 bases lay in between. Per germline, CDR1 KGHSH and CDR2 LQKENI. In DNA, the CDR3 is TGTGCCAGCTCACAGAATGAACAGGGATCTGGCGGCACTGAAGCTTTCTTT. As protein: CASSQNEQGSGGTEAFF.

The gene calls are TRBV15 and TRBJ1-4, with D perhaps TRBD1 (6 bases). Trimming removed 0 bases from V and 7 bases from J, with 12 bases in between. The CDR3 covers 15 residues. Germline values: CDR1 LNHNV, CDR2 YYDKDF (reference sequence). The CDR3 nucleotides are TGTGCCACCAGCAGAGATACCAGGGGCGGTGAAAAACTGTTTTTT. It translates to CATSRDTRGGEKLFF.

V usage is TRBV7-2 and J usage is TRBJ2-1; 7 bases match TRBD2. The CDR3 consists of 17 residues. CDR1 SGHTA and CDR2 FQGNSA come from the germline V gene. J was trimmed by 4 bases and V by 3 bases; bases with no gene match: 12. CDR3 DNA sequence: TGTGCCAGCAGCTTGGACCCCTCGCGGGAGATTTACAATGAGCAGTTCTTC. Its translation is CASSLDPSREIYNEQFF.

The rearrangement links TRBV5-1 to TRBJ2-7; possible D gene TRBD2, 5 bases. This CDR3 has 14 residues. V lost 0 bases to trimming and J lost 7 bases, with 14 bases between them. The germline V gene has CDR1 SGHRS and CDR2 YFSETQ. The CDR3, as DNA: TGCGCCAGCAGCTTGGAAGTACCCTCGGGAGAGCAGTACTTC. Translation gives CASSLEVPSGEQYF.

The chain links TRBV7-9 to TRBJ2-7; no clear D. CDR1 and CDR2 from the germline V gene are SEHNR and FQNEAQ (reference sequence). The ends were cut back, 7 bases at V and 0 bases at J, with 7 bases in the middle. This CDR3 is 12 amino acids long. CDR3 residues: CASTGSSYEQYF. The CDR3 DNA is TGTGCCAGCACGGGTAGCTCCTACGAGCAGTACTTC.

This clone was observed once. The chain combines TRBV28 with TRBJ1-4; 8 bases align to TRBD1. V was pared by 6 bases and J by 7 bases, with 7 bases of the junction left unmatched. This CDR3 is 14 amino acids long. Germline V gene sequence: CDR1 MDHEN, CDR2 SYDVKM. The DNA of the CDR3 is TGTGCCAGCAGAAAGGGACAGGAGTTTGAAAAACTGTTTTTT. Translation gives CASRKGQEFEKLFF.

V usage is TRBV19 and J usage is TRBJ1-5, with TRBD1 matching 8 bases. Trimming cost V 1 base and J 4 bases; bases outside gene matches: 0. Germline V CDR1 and CDR2: LNHDA, SQIVND (reference sequence). This CDR3 has 14 residues. CDR3 region: CASSIGQGNQPQHF. The CDR3 DNA is TGTGCCAGTAGTATAGGACAGGGGAATCAGCCCCAGCATTTT.

The chain has TRBV28 and TRBJ1-4; D perhaps matches TRBD1 (6 bases). Between the trimmed V and J ends, which lost 0 bases and 13 bases, there was a span of 21 bases. Per germline, CDR1 MDHEN and CDR2 SYDVKM. This CDR3 has 16 residues. In DNA, the CDR3 is TGTGCCAGCAGTTTATGGCAGGGCAGGGGCGATTATTTACTGTTTTTT. As protein: CASSLWQGRGDYLLFF.

The CDR3 spells CSVPGQGVEQYF. CDR3 sequence (DNA): TGCAGCGTGCCGGGACAGGGTGTAGAGCAGTACTTC. The V and J genes are TRBV29-1 and TRBJ2-7; 9 bases fit TRBD1. The CDR3 consists of 12 residues. The germline V gene encodes CDR1 SQVTM and CDR2 ANQGSEA. Unmatched junction bases numbered 7, after V lost 6 bases and J lost 7 bases.

The chain employs TRBV7-9 and TRBJ1-1; D might be TRBD1 (6 bases). Trimming pared 4 bases from V and 3 bases from J, leaving 18 bases between. CDR1 SEHNR and CDR2 FQNEAQ come from the germline V gene (reference sequence). This CDR3 is 16 amino acids long. The CDR3 here is CASSSIFGGRDTEAFF. The CDR3 DNA reads TGTGCCAGCAGCTCGATTTTTGGGGGCCGGGACACTGAAGCTTTCTTT.

The rearrangement links TRBV28 to TRBJ1-2, with 10 bases aligning to TRBD1. The V gene's germline CDR1 is MDHEN and CDR2 SYDVKM. V was pared by 5 bases and J by 8 bases, with 5 bases of the junction left unmatched. The CDR3 contains 13 residues. As DNA, the CDR3 is TGTGCCAGCAGTCGACAGGGGGCGGAAGGCTACACCTTC. Translated, it gives CASSRQGAEGYTF.